The present TCR beta chain was sequenced within a study of response to subunit inactivated influenza vaccine. The germline CDR1 and CDR2 sequences are SEHNR and FQNEAQ (reference sequence). The ends were cut back, 4 bases at V and 6 bases at J, with 7 bases in the middle. CDR3 length equals 12 residues. TCRdb reprocessed the RT-PCR reads with MiXCR, giving one entry per CDR3 protein. Among more than 450,000 distinct CDR3 sequences listed, about 7.6% were seen once. In this sample, this clonotype turned up many times. The chain carries TRBV7-9 and TRBJ2-1; D gene unclear. This TCR was recovered from a man between 50 and 69 years old who received an inactivated influenza vaccine. Specimen: PBMCs from blood, collected about 24 months after vaccination. In DNA form, the CDR3 reads TGTGCCAGCAGCTCCTCACGCAATGAGCAGTTCTTC. Its protein is CASSSSRNEQFF.